Reported below is one TCR beta chain. MiXCR, applied by TCRdb to the 5' RACE reads, yields one record per CDR3 protein. This sample has approximately 340,000 distinct CDR3 sequences, with 8.7% found just once. The sample belongs to a study of T cells after yellow fever vaccination. The V gene end was trimmed by 3 bases and the J gene end by 7 bases; junction bases not matched to a gene: 7. The CDR3 is 15 amino acids. Germline assignment: CDR1 SGHRS and CDR2 YFSETQ. Sample: PBMCs, taken on the day of the first yellow fever vaccination. This TCR was recovered from a man aged 18 to 30 who received the YFV17D yellow fever vaccine. The chain uses TRBV5-1 and TRBJ2-1; 10 bases are a match to TRBD1. This CDR3 reads CASSSTGGNENEQFF. CDR3 nucleotide sequence: TGCGCCAGCAGCTCGACAGGGGGCAATGAGAATGAGCAGTTCTTC. Combining the CDR3 with reference TRBV5-1 and TRBJ2-1 gives the whole variable domain KAGVTQTPRYLIKTRGQQVTLSCSPISGHRSVSWYQQTPGQGLQFLFEYFSETQRNKGNFPGRFSGRQFSNSRSEMNVSTLELGDSALYLCASSSTGGNENEQFFGPGTRLTVL.